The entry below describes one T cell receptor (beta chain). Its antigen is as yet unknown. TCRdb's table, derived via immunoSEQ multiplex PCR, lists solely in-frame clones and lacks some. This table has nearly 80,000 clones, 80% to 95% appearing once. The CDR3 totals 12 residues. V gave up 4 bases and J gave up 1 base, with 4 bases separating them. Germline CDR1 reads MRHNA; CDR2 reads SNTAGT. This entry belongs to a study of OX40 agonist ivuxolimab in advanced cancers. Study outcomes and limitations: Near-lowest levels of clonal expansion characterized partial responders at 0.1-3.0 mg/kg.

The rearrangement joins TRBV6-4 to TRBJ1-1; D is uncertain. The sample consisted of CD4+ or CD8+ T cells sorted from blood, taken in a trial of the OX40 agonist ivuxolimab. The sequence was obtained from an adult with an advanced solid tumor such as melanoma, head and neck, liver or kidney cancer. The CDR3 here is CASSVQNTEAFF. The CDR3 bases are TGTGCCAGCAGTGTTCAGAACACTGAAGCTTTCTTT.